This entry is about one T cell receptor beta chain. Its antigen is unknown. The sample originates from a study of a mutant IDH1 vaccine in newly diagnosed glioma. The wider study: Patients began vaccination 4-6 weeks after radiotherapy alone, or with temozolomide cycles.

Time point in this sample: week 5, during vaccination. Alongside topical imiquimod, each dose of vaccine comprised 300 ug of mutant IDH1 20-mer peptide. The table came from immunoSEQ multiplex PCR; TCRdb's copy has only in-frame clones and leaves some out. This table holds over 45,000 clones, about 80% found once. The sequenced sample was PBMCs, obtained from a glioma patient whose treatment included an IDH1 peptide vaccine. The clonotype comes from a woman in her forties or fifties with glioma.

CDR3 sequence: CASSPPDSLKTQYF. CDR3 nucleotides: TGTGCCAGCTCACCGCCCGACAGCTTGAAGACCCAGTACTTC. This chain links TRBV18 with TRBJ2-5; tentatively, D is TRBD1 (5 bases). This CDR3 contains 14 residues. Germline V CDR1 and CDR2: KGHSH, LQKENI. V dropped 3 bases and J dropped 6 bases, with 14 bases sitting between them.